This TCR beta chain comes out of a study of blood T cell repertoires in COVID-19. Across the study: The United States, Italy and Spain were the sources of the acute and convalescent COVID-19 samples. T cells, B-cell-depleted T cells, or PBMCs supplied cDNA or gDNA.

Germline V gene lookup returns CDR1 SGHTA and CDR2 FQGNSA. Trimming cost V 1 base and J 1 base; bases outside gene matches: 2. CDR3 length equals 15 residues. Per the study methods: Reference gene primer amplification yielded estimated nucleated cell counts. Clones were read by immunoSEQ multiplex PCR, and TCRdb kept only the in-frame ones, dropping some. Clonal size and the V and J genes are those of that table, whereas D and trimming came from the DNA. The data show about 200,000 clones, more than 70% seen once. The sequence came from a man aged 18 to 29 with active or convalescent COVID-19. This chain joins TRBV7-2 and TRBJ2-3; 7 bases align to TRBD2. The sample taken for sequencing was peripheral blood. The CDR3 region has the DNA TGTGCCAGCAGCTTAGAAGCGGGACGCACAGATACGCAGTATTTT. Its protein product is CASSLEAGRTDTQYF.